Listed here are 26 T cell receptor beta chains from one sample, sequenced in a study of blood T cells in healthy people across ages. The second PCR ran about 6 to 11 cycles with a sample-barcoded 5' primer and J-beta primers. MiXCR was run by TCRdb on the 5' RACE reads, yielding one entry per CDR3 protein. There are hundreds of thousands of distinct CDR3 sequences in the sample; about 28% occur only once, and around a sixth lies in the top ten. What was sequenced was blood. The receptor set was obtained from a woman aged 80 or older in good health.

This clonotype was seen repeatedly, ten times or more. The chain uses TRBV5-1 and TRBJ2-4, with 9 positions matching TRBD2. The germline V gene encodes CDR1 SGHRS and CDR2 YFSETQ. The CDR3 consists of 15 residues. Germline trimming cut 4 bases from V and 1 base from J; bases unmatched to any gene: 3. In DNA form, the CDR3 reads TGCGCCAGCAGCAGAACTAGCGGGGCCAAAAACATTCAGTACTTC. As protein: CASSRTSGAKNIQYF.

This clonotype showed up many times. The chain combines TRBV6-4 with TRBJ2-3, with D possibly TRBD2 on 7 matching bases. V lost 2 bases, J lost 1 base, and 10 bases lay in between. This CDR3 is 15 amino acids long. From germline, CDR1 is MRHNA and CDR2 SNTAGT. CDR3 nucleotides: TGTGCCAGCAGTGACGAGGGGGGGCGCACAGATACGCAGTATTTT. Translating it yields CASSDEGGRTDTQYF.

This clonotype showed up just a few times. The gene calls are TRBV19 and TRBJ2-1; 11 bases align to TRBD1. Losses at the gene ends were 5 bases for V and 8 bases for J; bases not matched to a gene: 8. Germline lookup yields CDR1 LNHDA and CDR2 SQIVND (reference sequence). The length of the CDR3 is 15 residues. In nucleotides, the CDR3 is TGTGCCAGTAGTTCTCGGACAGGGGGCAAGGATGAGCAGTTCTTC. Encoded protein: CASSSRTGGKDEQFF.

There are many counts of this clonotype. J is TRBJ2-5 and V is TRBV7-2; maybe TRBD2 (6 bases). The germline gives CDR1 SGHTA, CDR2 FQGNSA. Trimming shortened V by 4 bases and J by 4 bases, and 16 bases separated the two germline ends. This CDR3 spans 15 amino acids. The CDR3 spells CASSSATSLRETQYF. The DNA of the CDR3 is TGTGCCAGCAGCTCGGCGACTAGTCTTCGAGAGACCCAGTACTTC. Looking up the rest from reference TRBV7-2 and TRBJ2-5 gives the full variable domain: GAGVSQSPSNKVTEKGKDVELRCDPISGHTALYWYRQSLGQGLEFLIYFQGNSAPDKSGLPSDRFSAERTGGSVSTLTIQRTQQEDSAVYLCASSSATSLRETQYFGPGTRLLVL.

This clonotype was counted at least ten times. V is TRBV11-2 and J is TRBJ2-1; D unclear. Germline V lookup: CDR1 SGHAT, CDR2 FQNNGV. The length of the CDR3 is 11 residues. The V and J ends lost 5 bases and 9 bases respectively, with 8 bases between them. The DNA for the CDR3 is TGTGCCAGCAGCGCATATGGTGAGCAGTTCTTC. Amino acids: CASSAYGEQFF.

The chain carries TRBV20-1 and TRBJ1-1; perhaps TRBD1 as D (5 bases). CDR1 is DFQATT and CDR2 is SNEGSKA in the germline V gene (reference sequence). V was pared by 3 bases and J by 10 bases, with 15 bases between. The CDR3 has 12 residues. The CDR3 nucleotides are TGCAGTGCTAGTGGACGGAGTAGGGGAGCTTTCTTT. This encodes CSASGRSRGAFF.

This clonotype was detected ten times or more. With a much larger clone just one base away, this may be a read error. J is TRBJ2-1 and V is TRBV10-3, with TRBD1 as a possible D gene (6 bases). The CDR3 is made up of 14 amino acids. The V end lost 8 bases, the J end lost 14 bases, and 25 bases lay between the germline ends. Germline lookup yields CDR1 ENHRY and CDR2 SYGVKD. CDR3 DNA: TGTGCCATCGGCCCGAATGGTGGGGGCCTGACTGAGTTCTTC. It yields the protein CAIGPNGGGLTEFF.

This clonotype was observed a single time. A single base separates this from a much larger clone, so it may be a read error. The chain combines TRBV12-3 or TRBV12-4 with TRBJ2-3, with 10 nucleotides matching TRBD2. The CDR3 spans 18 residues. The CDR3 loop is CASSRPSGGVRRTDAQYF. DNA of the CDR3: TGTGCCAGCAGTCGACCGAGCGGGGGGGTCCGACGCACAGATGCGCAGTATTTT.

This clonotype came up once. The V gene is TRBV2, the J gene TRBJ1-5, with D uncertain. Trimming stripped 6 bases from V and 4 bases from J, with 13 bases between. Germline CDR1 reads SNHLY; CDR2 reads FYNNEI. The CDR3 has 14 residues. This chain's CDR3 is CASREGAGNQPQHF. The CDR3 coding sequence is TGTGCCAGCAGGGAGGGCGCGGGAAATCAGCCCCAGCATTTT.

The chain links TRBV3-1 to TRBJ1-1; 8 bases align to TRBD1. CDR1 is LGHDT and CDR2 is YNNKEL in the germline V gene (reference sequence). J gave up 7 bases and V 4 bases, and 8 bases lay outside the gene matches. The CDR3 covers 14 residues. This CDR3 is CASSLMQGADEAFF. Here the CDR3 DNA reads TGTGCCAGCAGCCTCATGCAGGGGGCCGATGAAGCTTTCTTT.

This rearrangement joins TRBV30 to TRBJ2-1; D gene ambiguous. The CDR3 runs 13 residues. V was pared by 4 bases and J by 9 bases, with 16 bases between. Germline V gene sequence: CDR1 GTSNPN, CDR2 SVGIG (reference sequence). CDR3 in DNA: TGTGCCTGGAAAGTGTTCGGGCCCTCTGAGCAGTTCTTC. Encoded protein: CAWKVFGPSEQFF. The variable domain in full, completed from reference TRBV30 and TRBJ2-1, reads SQTIHQWPATLVQPVGSPLSLECTVEGTSNPNLYWYRQAAGRGLQLLFYSVGIGQISSEVPQNLSASRPQDRQFILSSKKLLLSDSGFYLCAWKVFGPSEQFFGPGTRLTVL.

Regarding this clonotype: One base away lies a much larger clone, so this may be a sequencing read error. The chain combines TRBV4-2 with TRBJ2-4; 11 bases map to TRBD2. The J call could be wrong; TRBJ2-5 is a better fit for the DNA end. This CDR3 contains 16 residues. In germline, CDR1 is LGHNA, CDR2 YNFKEQ. CDR3 coding DNA: TGTGCCAGCAGCCCCGCTAGCGGGGGGCCCACAGGGACCCAGTACTTC. As protein: CASSPASGGPTGTQYF.

In this sample, this clonotype turned up many times. The chain couples TRBV12-3 or TRBV12-4 to TRBJ2-7; tentative D call: TRBD2 (6 bases). CDR3 length: 13 residues. Deletions cut 3 bases from V and 9 bases from J, with 15 bases between. CDR3 region: CASSLEGFSGQYF. Here the CDR3 DNA reads TGTGCCAGCAGTTTGGAGGGATTCTCAGGGCAGTACTTC.

To note about this clonotype: A read error may be the cause here, since a much bigger clone is one base away. The chain is built from TRBV11-2 and TRBJ2-3; possible D gene TRBD1, 6 bases. From germline, CDR1 is SGHAT and CDR2 FQNNGV. V was pared by 3 bases and J by 1 base, with 14 bases between. This CDR3 spans 16 amino acids. The CDR3 here is CASSFTRGSRTDTQYF. The CDR3 nucleotides are TGTGCCAGCAGCTTCACCAGGGGTTCTCGCACAGATACGCAGTATTTT.

Concerning this clonotype: The junction does not match germline at one end; this may be a read error. The chain has TRBV4-2 and TRBJ2-7; no firm D call. Germline V gene lookup returns CDR1 LGHNA and CDR2 YNFKEQ. This CDR3 is built from 17 residues. CDR3: CTSSQESVGSLSYEQYF. The CDR3 DNA follows: TGTACCAGCAGCCAAGAGTCGGTAGGTTCCTTGTCCTACGAGCAGTACTTC.

This sequence joins TRBV28 and TRBJ2-7; 9 nucleotides match TRBD1. Losses at the gene ends were 5 bases for V and 6 bases for J; bases not matched to a gene: 5. From germline, CDR1 is MDHEN and CDR2 SYDVKM. CDR3 length equals 13 residues. Here the CDR3 DNA reads TGTGCCAGCAGTCCGGGACAGGGTACCGAGCAGTACTTC. Its translation is CASSPGQGTEQYF.

V usage is TRBV3-1 and J usage is TRBJ1-2; D unclear. The V and J ends lost 5 bases and 4 bases respectively, with 17 bases between them. Germline CDR1 is LGHDT and CDR2 is YNNKEL (reference sequence). The CDR3 is 15 residues long. The CDR3 DNA reads TGTGCCAGCAGCTACCACCGGGCCCGGAGCTATGGCTACACCTTC. Encoded protein: CASSYHRARSYGYTF. Full variable domain (remainder filled in from reference TRBV3-1 and TRBJ1-2): DTAVSQTPKYLVTQMGNDKSIKCEQNLGHDTMYWYKQDSKKFLKIMFSYNNKELIINETVPNRFSPKSPDKAHLNLHINSLELGDSAVYFCASSYHRARSYGYTFGSGTRLTVV.

The table lists this clonotype with a few counts. The chain recombines TRBV9 with TRBJ1-2, with D perhaps TRBD1 (6 bases). CDR1 is SGDLS and CDR2 is YYNGEE in the germline V gene. Trimming left V 2 bases short and J 5 bases short, with 10 bases between. This CDR3 contains 13 residues. CDR3: CASSVGQWYGYTF. CDR3 coding DNA: TGTGCCAGCAGCGTCGGACAGTGGTATGGCTACACCTTC.

This clonotype was counted between two and nine times. The gene calls are TRBV5-5 and TRBJ2-1; D may be TRBD1 or TRBD2 (5 bases each). V shed 4 bases and J shed 4 bases, with 18 bases lying between them. There are 16 residues in the CDR3. Germline V CDR1 and CDR2: SGHKS, YYEKEE (reference sequence). The chain's CDR3 is CASSRGLYLDYNEQFF. CDR3 bases: TGTGCCAGCAGCCGGGGCCTCTATCTAGATTACAATGAGCAGTTCTTC.

This clonotype was picked up many times. This chain links TRBV5-1 with TRBJ2-7; TRBD1 is a possible D gene (5 bases). Germline CDR1 is SGHRS and CDR2 is YFSETQ. The CDR3 runs 13 residues. V lost 4 bases to trimming and J lost 1 base, with 9 bases between them. CDR3 residues: CASSPGYSYEQYF. For the CDR3, the DNA is TGCGCCAGCAGCCCAGGGTATTCCTACGAGCAGTACTTC. Full variable domain (outside the CDR3, taken from reference TRBV5-1 and TRBJ2-7): KAGVTQTPRYLIKTRGQQVTLSCSPISGHRSVSWYQQTPGQGLQFLFEYFSETQRNKGNFPGRFSGRQFSNSRSEMNVSTLELGDSALYLCASSPGYSYEQYFGPGTRLTVT.

In regard to this clonotype: A read error is possible here, since a much larger clone lies one base away. The genes are TRBV10-1 and TRBJ2-1; TRBD1 matches 10 bases. Trimming removed 6 bases from V and 12 bases from J; junction bases left unmatched: 20. The CDR3 runs to 17 residues. Germline loops: CDR1 WNHNN, CDR2 SYGVQD (reference sequence). The CDR3 spells CASSASGQGQREDGQFF. CDR3 DNA: TGCGCCAGCAGCGCCTCGGGACAGGGGCAAAGGGAGGATGGGCAGTTCTTC.

This clonotype was observed at least ten times. The chain employs TRBV5-5 and TRBJ2-1; the match to TRBD2 covers 8 bases. V lost 1 base, J lost 7 bases, and 1 base stayed unmatched. The CDR3 has 13 residues. Looked up from germline, CDR1 is SGHKS and CDR2 is YYEKEE (reference sequence). The DNA of the CDR3 is TGTGCCAGCAGCTTGCCGGGAGGGAATGAGCAGTTCTTC. Translating gives CASSLPGGNEQFF.

In this sample, this clonotype turned up once. A much larger clone differs from this one at a single base, so this may be a read error. The V call is TRBV5-6, the J call TRBJ1-2, with D possibly matching TRBD1 (6 bases). The CDR3 consists of 15 residues. Germline values: CDR1 SGHDT, CDR2 YYEEEE. In DNA form, the CDR3 reads TGTACCAGCACCGACTTGGGGGGCAGGGACTATGGCTACACCTTC. Translating it yields CTSTDLGGRDYGYTF.

This clonotype was seen a few times. A read error may explain this, as a much larger clone is one base away. The chain is built from TRBV6-2 or TRBV6-3 and TRBJ2-3, with D tentatively TRBD2 (5 bases). V shed 6 bases and J shed 2 bases, with 15 bases lying between them. CDR1 and CDR2 from the germline V gene are MNHEY and SVGEGT. This CDR3 is 15 amino acids long. The CDR3 region has the DNA TGTGCCAGCAGCCGACGAGCGGCTATCACAGATACGCAGTATTTT. Its protein product is CASSRRAAITDTQYF.

The sample holds many counts of this clonotype. The J gene is TRBJ1-2, the V gene TRBV7-8; the D gene is possibly TRBD1 (6 bases). Trimming took 2 bases from V and 6 from J, leaving 13 bases between them. Germline CDR1 reads SGHVS; CDR2 reads FQNEAQ. The CDR3 totals 14 residues. In DNA form, the CDR3 reads TGTGCCAGCAGCTTAAGGAGGGGGGGACATGGCTACACCTTC. It translates to CASSLRRGGHGYTF. Using reference TRBV7-8 and TRBJ1-2 for the parts outside the CDR3, the full variable domain is GAGVSQSPRYKVAKRGQDVALRCDPISGHVSLFWYQQALGQGPEFLTYFQNEAQLDKSGLPSDRFFAERPEGSVSTLKIQRTQQEDSAVYLCASSLRRGGHGYTFGSGTRLTVV.

For this clonotype: It may be a read error: a sequence one base away is much more abundant. This chain uses TRBV20-1 with TRBJ2-5; TRBD2 agrees at 11 bases. The CDR3 loop spans 16 amino acids. Per germline, CDR1 DFQATT and CDR2 SNEGSKA (reference sequence). V gave up 1 base and J gave up 11 bases; unmatched junction bases: 15. In DNA form, the CDR3 reads TGCAGTGCTAGAGGAAATCTAGCGGGGGGAAAAAATGAGCAGTACTTC. Its translation is CSARGNLAGGKNEQYF.